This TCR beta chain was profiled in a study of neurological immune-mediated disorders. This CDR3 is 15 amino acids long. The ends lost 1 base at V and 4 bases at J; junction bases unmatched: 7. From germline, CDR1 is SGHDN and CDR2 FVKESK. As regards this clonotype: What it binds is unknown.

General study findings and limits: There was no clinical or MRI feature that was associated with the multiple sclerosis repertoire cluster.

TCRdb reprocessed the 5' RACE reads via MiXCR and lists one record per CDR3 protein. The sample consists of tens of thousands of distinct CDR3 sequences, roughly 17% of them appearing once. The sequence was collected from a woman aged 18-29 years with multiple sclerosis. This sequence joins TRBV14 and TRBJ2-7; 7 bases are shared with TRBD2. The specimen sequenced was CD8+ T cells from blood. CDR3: CASSQVGGGRYEQYF. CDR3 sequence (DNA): TGTGCCAGCAGCCAAGTGGGCGGGGGTCGTTACGAGCAGTACTTC.